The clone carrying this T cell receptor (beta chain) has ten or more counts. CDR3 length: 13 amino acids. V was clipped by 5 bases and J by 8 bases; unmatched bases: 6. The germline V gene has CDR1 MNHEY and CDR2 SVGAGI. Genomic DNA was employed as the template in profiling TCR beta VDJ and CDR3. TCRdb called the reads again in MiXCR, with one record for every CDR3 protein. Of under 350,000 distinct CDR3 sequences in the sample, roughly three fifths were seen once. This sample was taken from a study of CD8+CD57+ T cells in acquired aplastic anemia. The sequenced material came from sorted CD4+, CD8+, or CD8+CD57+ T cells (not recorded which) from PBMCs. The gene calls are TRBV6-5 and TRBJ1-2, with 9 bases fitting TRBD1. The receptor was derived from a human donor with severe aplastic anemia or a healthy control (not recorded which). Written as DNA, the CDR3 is TGTGCCAGCAGTAAGGGACAGGGTTACGGCTACACCTTC. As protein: CASSKGQGYGYTF.